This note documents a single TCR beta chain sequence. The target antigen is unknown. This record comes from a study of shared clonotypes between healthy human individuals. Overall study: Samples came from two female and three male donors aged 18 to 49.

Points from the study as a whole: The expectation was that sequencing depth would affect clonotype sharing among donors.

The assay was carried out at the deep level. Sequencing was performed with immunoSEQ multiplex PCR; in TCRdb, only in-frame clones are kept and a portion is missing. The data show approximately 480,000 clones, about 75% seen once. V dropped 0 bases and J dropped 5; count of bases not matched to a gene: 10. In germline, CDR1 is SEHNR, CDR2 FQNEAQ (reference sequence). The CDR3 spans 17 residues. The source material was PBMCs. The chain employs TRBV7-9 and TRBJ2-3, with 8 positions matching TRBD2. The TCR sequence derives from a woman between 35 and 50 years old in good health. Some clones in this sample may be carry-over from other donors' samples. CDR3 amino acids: CASSLAGGAGEVDTQYF. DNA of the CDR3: TGTGCCAGCAGCTTAGCAGGGGGAGCGGGAGAGGTAGATACGCAGTATTTT. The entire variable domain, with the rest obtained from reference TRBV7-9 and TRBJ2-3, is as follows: DTGVSQNPRHKITKRGQNVTFRCDPISEHNRLYWYRQTLGQGPEFLTYFQNEAQLEKSRLLSDRFSAERPKGSFSTLEIQRTEQGDSAMYLCASSLAGGAGEVDTQYFGPGTRLTVL.